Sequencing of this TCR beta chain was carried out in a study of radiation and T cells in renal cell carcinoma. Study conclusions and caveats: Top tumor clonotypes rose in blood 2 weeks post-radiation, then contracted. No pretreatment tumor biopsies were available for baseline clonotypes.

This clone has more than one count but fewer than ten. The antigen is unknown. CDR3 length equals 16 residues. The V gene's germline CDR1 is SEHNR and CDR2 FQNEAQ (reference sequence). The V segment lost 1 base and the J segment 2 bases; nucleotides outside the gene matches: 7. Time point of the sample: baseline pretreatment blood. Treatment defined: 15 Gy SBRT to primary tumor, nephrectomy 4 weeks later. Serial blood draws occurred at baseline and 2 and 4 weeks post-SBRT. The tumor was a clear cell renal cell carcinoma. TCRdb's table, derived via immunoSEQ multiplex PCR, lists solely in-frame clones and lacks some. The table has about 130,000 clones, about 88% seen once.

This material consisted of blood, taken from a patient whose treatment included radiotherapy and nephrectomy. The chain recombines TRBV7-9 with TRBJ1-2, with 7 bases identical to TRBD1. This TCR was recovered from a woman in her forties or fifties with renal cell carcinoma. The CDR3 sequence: CASSLGTDRANYGYTF. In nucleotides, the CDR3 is TGTGCCAGCAGCTTAGGTACTGACAGGGCCAACTATGGCTACACCTTC.